This TCR beta chain is drawn from a study of response to subunit inactivated influenza vaccine. The germline CDR1 and CDR2 sequences are WSHSY and SAAADI. V lost 1 base, J lost 6 bases, and 13 bases lay in between. The CDR3 extends over 14 amino acids. Findings of the study overall: A suggestion made by the authors is that each seasonal influenza vaccination recruits few new T cells.

TCRdb reprocessed the RT-PCR reads with MiXCR, giving one entry per CDR3 protein. This sample has around 570,000 distinct CDR3 sequences, with under 9% found just once. In its sample, this clonotype was seen a few times. The antigen is undetermined. Sequenced material: PBMCs from blood, taken around 2 years after vaccination. The V call is TRBV10-2, the J call TRBJ2-7, with a tentative D call TRBD2 (7 bases). The receptor's source is a man between 50 and 70 years old who received an inactivated influenza vaccine. The CDR3 DNA is TGCGCCAGCAGTGAGTGGGGGGGGCGTAGCGAGCAGTACTTC. Its protein is CASSEWGGRSEQYF.